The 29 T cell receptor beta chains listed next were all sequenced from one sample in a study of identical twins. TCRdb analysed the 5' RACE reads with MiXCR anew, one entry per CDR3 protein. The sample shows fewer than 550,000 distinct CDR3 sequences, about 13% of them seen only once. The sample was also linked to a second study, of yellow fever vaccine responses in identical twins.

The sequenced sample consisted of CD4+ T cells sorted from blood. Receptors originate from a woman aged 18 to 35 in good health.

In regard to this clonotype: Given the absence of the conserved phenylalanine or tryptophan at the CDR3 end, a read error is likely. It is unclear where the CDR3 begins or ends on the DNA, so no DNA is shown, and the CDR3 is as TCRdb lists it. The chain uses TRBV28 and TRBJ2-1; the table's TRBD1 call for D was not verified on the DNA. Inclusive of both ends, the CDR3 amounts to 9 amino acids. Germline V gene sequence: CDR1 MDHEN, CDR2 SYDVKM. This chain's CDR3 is CASSLWTGI.

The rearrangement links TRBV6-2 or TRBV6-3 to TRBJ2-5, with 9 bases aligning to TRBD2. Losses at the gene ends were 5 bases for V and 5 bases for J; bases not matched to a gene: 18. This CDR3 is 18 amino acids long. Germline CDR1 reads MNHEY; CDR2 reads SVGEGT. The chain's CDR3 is CASSGVSTRAGGYETQYF. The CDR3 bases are TGTGCCAGCAGTGGAGTCTCTACCAGAGCGGGAGGTTACGAGACCCAGTACTTC.

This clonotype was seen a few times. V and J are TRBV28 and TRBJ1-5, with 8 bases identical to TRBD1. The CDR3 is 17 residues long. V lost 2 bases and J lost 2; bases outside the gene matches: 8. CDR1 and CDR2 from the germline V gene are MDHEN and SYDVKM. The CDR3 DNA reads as TGTGCCAGCAGTTTACGCGGACAGGGCTGGGGCAATCAGCCCCAGCATTTT. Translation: CASSLRGQGWGNQPQHF. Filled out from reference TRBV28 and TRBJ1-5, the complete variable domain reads DVKVTQSSRYLVKRTGEKVFLECVQDMDHENMFWYRQDPGLGLRLIYFSYDVKMKEKGDIPEGYSVSREKKERFSLILESASTNQTSMYLCASSLRGQGWGNQPQHFGDGTRLSIL.

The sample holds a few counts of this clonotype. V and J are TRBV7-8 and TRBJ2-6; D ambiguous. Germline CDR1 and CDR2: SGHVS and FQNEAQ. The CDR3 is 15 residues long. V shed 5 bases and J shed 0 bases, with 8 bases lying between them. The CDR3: CASSAETSGANVLTF. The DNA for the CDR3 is TGTGCCAGCAGCGCAGAAACCTCTGGGGCCAACGTCCTGACTTTC.

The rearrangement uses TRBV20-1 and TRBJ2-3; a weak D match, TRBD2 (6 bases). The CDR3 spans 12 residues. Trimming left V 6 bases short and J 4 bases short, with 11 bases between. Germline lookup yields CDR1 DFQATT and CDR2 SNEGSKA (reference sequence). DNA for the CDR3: TGCAGTGCGCCCTGGGGGGCAGATACGCAGTATTTT. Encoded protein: CSAPWGADTQYF.

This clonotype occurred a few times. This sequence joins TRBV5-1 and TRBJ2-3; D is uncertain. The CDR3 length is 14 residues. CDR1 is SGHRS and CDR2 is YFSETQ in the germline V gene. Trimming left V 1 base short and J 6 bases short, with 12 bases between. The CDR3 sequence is CASSLQTHPDTQYF. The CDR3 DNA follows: TGCGCCAGCAGCTTGCAGACCCACCCGGATACGCAGTATTTT.

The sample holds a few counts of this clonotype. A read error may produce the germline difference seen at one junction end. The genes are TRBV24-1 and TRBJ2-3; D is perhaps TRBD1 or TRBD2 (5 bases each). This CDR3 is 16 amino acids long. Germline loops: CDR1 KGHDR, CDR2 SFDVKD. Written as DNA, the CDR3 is TGTGCCACCAGTGATTTGGGGACGGGATCCACAAATACGCAGTATTTT. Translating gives CATSDLGTGSTNTQYF.

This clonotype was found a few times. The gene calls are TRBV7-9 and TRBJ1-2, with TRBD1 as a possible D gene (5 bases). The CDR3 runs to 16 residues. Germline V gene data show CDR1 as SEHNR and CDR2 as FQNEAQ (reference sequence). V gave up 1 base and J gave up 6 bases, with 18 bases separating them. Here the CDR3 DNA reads TGTGCCAGCAGCTTAGAGTTGGCAGGGCCAACTCATGGCTACACCTTC. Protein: CASSLELAGPTHGYTF.

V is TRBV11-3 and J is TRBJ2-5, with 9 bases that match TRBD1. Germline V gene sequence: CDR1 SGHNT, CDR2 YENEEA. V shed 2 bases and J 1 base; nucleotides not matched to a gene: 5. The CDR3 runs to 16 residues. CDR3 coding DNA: TGTGCCAGCAGCTTAAGGGTACAGGGGGCCCAAGAGACCCAGTACTTC. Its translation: CASSLRVQGAQETQYF.

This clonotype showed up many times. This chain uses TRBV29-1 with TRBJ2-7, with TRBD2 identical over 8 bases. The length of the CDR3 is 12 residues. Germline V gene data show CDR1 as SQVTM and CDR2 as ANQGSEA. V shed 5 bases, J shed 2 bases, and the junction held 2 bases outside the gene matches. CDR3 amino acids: CSVKTSAYEQYF. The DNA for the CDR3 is TGCAGCGTTAAGACTAGCGCCTACGAGCAGTACTTC.

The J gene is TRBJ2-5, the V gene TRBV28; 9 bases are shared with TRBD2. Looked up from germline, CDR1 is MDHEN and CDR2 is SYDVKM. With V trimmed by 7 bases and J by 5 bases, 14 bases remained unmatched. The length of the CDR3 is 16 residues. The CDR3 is CASMETSGPRGETQYF. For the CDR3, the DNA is TGTGCCAGCATGGAGACTAGCGGCCCTAGGGGGGAGACCCAGTACTTC.

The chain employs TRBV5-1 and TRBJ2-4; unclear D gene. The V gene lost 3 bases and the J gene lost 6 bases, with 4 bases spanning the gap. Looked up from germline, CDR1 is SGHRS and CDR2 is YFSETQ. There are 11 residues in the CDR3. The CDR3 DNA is TGCGCCAGCAGCTCATTAAACATTCAGTACTTC. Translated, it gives CASSSLNIQYF.

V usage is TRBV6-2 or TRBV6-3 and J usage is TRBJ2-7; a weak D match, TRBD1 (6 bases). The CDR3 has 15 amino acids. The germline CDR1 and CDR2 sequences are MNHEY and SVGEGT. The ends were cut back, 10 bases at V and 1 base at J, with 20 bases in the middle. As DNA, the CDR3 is TGTGCCACGGACTTCGGGACAACTTATTCCTACGAGCAGTACTTC. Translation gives CATDFGTTYSYEQYF.

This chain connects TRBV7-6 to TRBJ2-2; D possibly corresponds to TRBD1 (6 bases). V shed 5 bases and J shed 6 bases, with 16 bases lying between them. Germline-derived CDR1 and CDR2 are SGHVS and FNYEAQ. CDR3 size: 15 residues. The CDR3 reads CASSPLSRGSGELFF. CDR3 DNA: TGTGCCAGCAGCCCCCTGAGCAGGGGATCCGGGGAGCTGTTTTTT.

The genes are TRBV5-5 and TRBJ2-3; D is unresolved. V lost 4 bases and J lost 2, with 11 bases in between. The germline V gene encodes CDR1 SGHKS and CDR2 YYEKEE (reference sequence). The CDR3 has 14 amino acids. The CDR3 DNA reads TGTGCCAGCAGCCCCGCCCTCCCCACAGATACGCAGTATTTT. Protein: CASSPALPTDTQYF.

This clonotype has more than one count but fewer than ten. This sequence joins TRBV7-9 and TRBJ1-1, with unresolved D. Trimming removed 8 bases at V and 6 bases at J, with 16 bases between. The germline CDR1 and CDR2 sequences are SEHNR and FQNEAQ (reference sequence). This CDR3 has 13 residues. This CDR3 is CASGLRSVPEAFF. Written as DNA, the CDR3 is TGTGCCAGCGGGCTCAGAAGTGTACCTGAAGCTTTCTTT.

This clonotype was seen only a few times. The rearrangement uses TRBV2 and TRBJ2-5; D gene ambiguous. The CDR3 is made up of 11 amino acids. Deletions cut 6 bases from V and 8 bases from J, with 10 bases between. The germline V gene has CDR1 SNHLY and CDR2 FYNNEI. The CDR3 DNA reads TGTGCCAGCAGCCCCGAGGCCACCCAGTACTTC. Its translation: CASSPEATQYF. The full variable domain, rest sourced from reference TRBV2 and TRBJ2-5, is EPEVTQTPSHQVTQMGQEVILRCVPISNHLYFYWYRQILGQKVEFLVSFYNNEISEKSEIFDDQFSVERPDGSNFTLKIRSTKLEDSAMYFCASSPEATQYFGPGTRLLVL.

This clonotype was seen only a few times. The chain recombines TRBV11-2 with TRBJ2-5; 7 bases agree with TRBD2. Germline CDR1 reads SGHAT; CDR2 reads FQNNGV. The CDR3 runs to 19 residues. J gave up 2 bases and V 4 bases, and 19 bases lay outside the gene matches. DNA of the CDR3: TGTGCCAGCAGCTCCCCGCCCGGGAGGAGCCGGCTTCAACAAGAGACCCAGTACTTC. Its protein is CASSSPPGRSRLQQETQYF.

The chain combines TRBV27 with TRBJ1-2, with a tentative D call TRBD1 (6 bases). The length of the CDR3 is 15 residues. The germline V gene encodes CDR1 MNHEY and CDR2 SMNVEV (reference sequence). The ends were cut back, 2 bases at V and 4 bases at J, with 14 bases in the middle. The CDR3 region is CASSLETGGGYGYTF. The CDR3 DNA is TGTGCCAGCAGTTTAGAGACAGGAGGTGGCTATGGCTACACCTTC.

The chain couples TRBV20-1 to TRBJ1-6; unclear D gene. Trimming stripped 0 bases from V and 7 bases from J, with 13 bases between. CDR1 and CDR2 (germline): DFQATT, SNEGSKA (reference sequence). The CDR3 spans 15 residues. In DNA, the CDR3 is TGCAGTGCTAGAGAGACGCCCCAGGAAAATTCACCCCTCCACTTT. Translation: CSARETPQENSPLHF.

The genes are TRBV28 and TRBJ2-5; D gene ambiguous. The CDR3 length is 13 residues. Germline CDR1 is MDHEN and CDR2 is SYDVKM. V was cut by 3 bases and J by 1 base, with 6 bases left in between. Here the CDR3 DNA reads TGTGCCAGCAGTTTGTTGGCCCAAGAGACCCAGTACTTC. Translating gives CASSLLAQETQYF.

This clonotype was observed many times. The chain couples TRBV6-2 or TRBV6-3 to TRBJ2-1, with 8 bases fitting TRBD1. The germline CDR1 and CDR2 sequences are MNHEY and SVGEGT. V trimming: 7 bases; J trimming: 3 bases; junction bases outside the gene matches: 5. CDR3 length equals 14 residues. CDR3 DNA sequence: TGTGCCAGCATCTCAGGACAGGGCTACAATGAGCAGTTCTTC. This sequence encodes CASISGQGYNEQFF.

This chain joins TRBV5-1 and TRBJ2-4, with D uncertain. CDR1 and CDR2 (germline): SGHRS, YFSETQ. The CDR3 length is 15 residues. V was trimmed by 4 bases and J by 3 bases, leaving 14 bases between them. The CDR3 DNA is TGCGCCAGCAGCCCACTCGGTCATGGCAAAAACATTCAGTACTTC. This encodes CASSPLGHGKNIQYF.

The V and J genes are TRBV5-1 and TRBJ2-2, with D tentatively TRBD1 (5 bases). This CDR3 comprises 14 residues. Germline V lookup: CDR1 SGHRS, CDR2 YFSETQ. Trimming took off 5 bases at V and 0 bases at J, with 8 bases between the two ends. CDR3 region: CASSQQANTGELFF. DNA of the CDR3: TGCGCCAGCAGTCAACAGGCGAACACCGGGGAGCTGTTTTTT.

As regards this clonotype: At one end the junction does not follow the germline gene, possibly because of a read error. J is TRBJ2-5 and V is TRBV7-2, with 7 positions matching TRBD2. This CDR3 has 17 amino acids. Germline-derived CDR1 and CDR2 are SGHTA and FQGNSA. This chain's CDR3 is CASSLAARPYLKETQYF. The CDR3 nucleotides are TGTGCCAGCAGCCTAGCGGCTCGGCCCTACTTAAAAGAGACCCAGTACTTC.

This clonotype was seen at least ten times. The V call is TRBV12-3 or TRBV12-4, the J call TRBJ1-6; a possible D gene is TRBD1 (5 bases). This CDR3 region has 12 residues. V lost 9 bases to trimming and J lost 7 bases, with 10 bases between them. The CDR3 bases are TGTGCCAGTATGGGGGGAAATTCACCCCTCCACTTT. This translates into CASMGGNSPLHF.

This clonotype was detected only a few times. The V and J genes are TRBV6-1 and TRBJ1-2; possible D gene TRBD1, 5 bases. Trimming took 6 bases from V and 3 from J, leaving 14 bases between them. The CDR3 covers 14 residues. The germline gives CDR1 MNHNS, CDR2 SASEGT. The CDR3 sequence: CASRAGLLDYGYTF. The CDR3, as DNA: TGTGCCAGCAGAGCAGGGCTGTTGGACTATGGCTACACCTTC.

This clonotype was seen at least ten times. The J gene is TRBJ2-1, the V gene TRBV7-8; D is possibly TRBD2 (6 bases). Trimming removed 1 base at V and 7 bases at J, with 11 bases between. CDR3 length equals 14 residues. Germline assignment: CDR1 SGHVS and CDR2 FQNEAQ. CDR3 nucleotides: TGTGCCAGCAGCTTAGTTGGGGGGAGGAATGAGCAGTTCTTC. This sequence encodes CASSLVGGRNEQFF.

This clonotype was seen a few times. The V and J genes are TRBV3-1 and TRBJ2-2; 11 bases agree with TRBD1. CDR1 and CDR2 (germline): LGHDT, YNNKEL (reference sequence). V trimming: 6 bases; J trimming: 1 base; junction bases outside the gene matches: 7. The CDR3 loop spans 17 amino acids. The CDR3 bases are TGTGCCAGCAGGGCCGGACAGGGGGCATGGAACACCGGGGAGCTGTTTTTT. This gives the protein CASRAGQGAWNTGELFF.